This T cell receptor (beta chain) was identified in a study of cytomegalovirus exposure and HLA in healthy donors (dated by TCRdb to about 2017). At the level of the whole study: In an earlier analysis of roughly 590 of the donors, about 260 Gb of sequence data and 117 million unique TCR beta sequences from 150 million to 200 million T cells were reported. An early release that covered around 590 HLA-typed donors contained approximately 300 gigabases of sequencing data and tens of millions of unique TCR sequences. Of the 350 to 450 genotyped donors, 65% to 90% fell in the genetic ancestry cluster associated with self-reported Caucasian donors. The study was designed to test whether signatures of past pathogen exposure could be identified by cataloging public T cell receptors. Using immunosequencing, the study profiled T cell repertoires from 640 or so subjects and related those repertoires to cytomegalovirus serostatus. In addition to the first cohort of 666 subjects, a separate validation cohort of approximately 130 different subjects was used. The study combined high-throughput TCR immunosequencing, statistical association of individual TCRs with disease status, and machine learning to predict cytomegalovirus infection status. In a later analysis, previously published TCR beta repertoires from 600 to 850 donors were re-analyzed and high-resolution HLA genotyping was added so that TCR occurrence patterns could be studied. In the later analysis, no new phenotypic data were used to find candidate immune exposures; instead, reliance was placed on TCR beta sequences and their occurrence across donors. In an earlier analysis of over 550 of the donors, high-throughput TCR beta sequencing was used to judge whether each TCR beta V gene segment behaved as functional or pseudogenic. Donor age, sex, ethnicity and CMV serostatus were compiled alongside the repertoire data. Genome-wide SNP genotypes for about 65% of the roughly 700 donors were used in a later genetic analysis, which treated that subset as a discovery cohort. All discovery cohort repertoires had been generated using a single sequencing platform. Class I and class II HLA loci were covered by the typing at four-digit resolution. The number of typed donors differed by locus: roughly 629-640 for A, B, C, DRB1 and DQB1; 522 for DQA1; 600 to 610 for DPA1; and about 450 for DPB1. About five DR-DQ haplotypes were handled as single units for association and clustering, since linkage in the cohort was strong. Among about 390 genotyped donors of the cohort, an average of approximately 240,000 unique TCR beta nucleotide sequences were sequenced per donor, roughly 18% of them non-productive.

Libraries were made using the immunoSEQ multiplex PCR assay. The multiplex PCR relied on a mix of 60 forward primers for TCR Vbeta segments and 13 reverse primers for TCR Jbeta segments. The CDR3 region of rearranged TCR beta genes was amplified from genomic DNA by a multiplex PCR assay. The Illumina HiSeq System was used to sequence the amplified TCR beta libraries as 87-base-pair reads. As for the original processing: Across the 600 to 700 repertoires, a later analysis counted around 80 million unique TCR beta chains, around 10 million of which were shared by at least two donors. Raw reads were error-corrected and collapsed into unique sequences by a nearest-neighbor algorithm in which closely related sequences were merged to remove PCR and sequencing errors. Alignment of CDR3 sequences to IMGT reference sequences was used to assign V, D and J gene segments. For a sequence to be retained, a match of at least six nucleotides to both a V gene segment and a J gene segment was required. Rearrangements were called productive when the CDR3 lacked stop codons and stayed in frame with V and J; all others were non-productive. Following IMGT convention, CDR3 was defined as the stretch from the second conserved V-encoded cysteine up to the conserved J-encoded phenylalanine. Sequences without an unambiguous match to a single V gene segment were excluded from the earlier analysis of almost 600 of the donors. In an earlier analysis of approximately 500 of the donors, a V segment was called functional when productive rearrangements were above 56.7%, and segregating when the standard deviation between donors exceeded 5%. To diagnose cytomegalovirus status from the catalog of TCR beta chain sequences, a statistical classification framework was built. In a later analysis, TCR nucleotide sequences were compared against IMGT/GENE-DB human TR gene sequences so that V and J genes could be assigned. Using the TCRdist pipeline, a later analysis assigned CDR3 sequences along with most-parsimonious VDJ recombination scenarios. In a later analysis, every TCR beta chain was defined by the combination of its CDR3 amino acid sequence and its V-gene family, and reads without a unique V-gene family were dropped. In a later analysis, nearly 600 highly shared, low-generation-probability nucleotide sequences were removed to address suspected cross-contamination and a sequencing artifact. A later analysis calculated a clonal expansion index for each public chain from normalized within-repertoire ranks of inferred template counts. In a later analysis, generation probabilities were computed using a VDJ recombination model fitted to out-of-frame rearrangements, and the results were checked against IGoR. A later analysis scored TCR-TCR, TCR-HLA and TCR-CMV co-occurrence with hypergeometric tests, applying a repertoire-size bias correction to TCR pairs. To estimate false discovery rates, a later analysis permuted the HLA or CMV assignments 20 times. In a later analysis, co-occurring TCRs were grouped with DBSCAN, and TCRdist sequence similarity was added when clustering was performed within HLA-allele-positive subsets. Co-occurrence clustering excluded repertoires with fewer than 30,000 or more than 120,000 public chains, plus five with anomalous nucleotide sharing. TCRdb's version of the immuneACCESS table is confined to in-frame rearrangements and falls short of the full clone set. An unresolved V gene accounts for under half of the shortfall where checked; the remainder is of unknown origin. V, J and clone size reflect that table, while D and trimming were determined from the DNA. This sample comprises 80,000 to 100,000 clones, under 75% of them detected only once. Together, the top ten hold roughly 2.5% of the sample.

The cohort consisted of approximately 670 healthy bone marrow donors. All cohort members were sampled while nominally healthy, although unrecorded immune exposures were likely present. The donor was CMV seronegative and was included in the group of a few hundred seronegative cohort members. Every donor gave a peripheral blood sample, and the peripheral blood mononuclear cells from that sample were used for TCR beta sequencing. The Qiagen DNeasy Blood Extraction Kit was used to extract genomic DNA from the blood cell samples. General conclusions and limits of the study: Some IMGT-functional V segments, including TRBV6-2 and TRBV6-3, could not be told apart with the 87-base-pair reads, so those segments were excluded. The study gave a list of about 160 TCR beta chains associated with cytomegalovirus. Compared with equally common non-associated chains, HLA-associated TCR beta chains in a later analysis were more clonally expanded and had lower generation probabilities. According to a later analysis, most CMV-associated TCR beta chains appeared to be HLA-restricted, and the HLA associations seemed to be driven largely by CMV exposure. The presence/absence analyses assumed that sequencing depth was roughly uniform across donors, and that assumption may not be true. Because counts were too low, around 18 rarely observed V segments, including chromosome 9 orphons, were left out of the earlier analysis of 587 of the donors. Because HLA typing was unavailable for some donors at each locus, only the typed subset was used in association tests. A further reported finding was that TCR beta sequences accurately predicted the HLA-A and HLA-B alleles for most subjects in the first cohort. A later genetic analysis associated a missense DCLRE1C variant with V-gene and J-gene trimming of TCR beta chains, and an independent cohort replicated the association. In a later analysis, TCR association rates were found to vary across HLA loci, with the most associated TCRs seen for DRB1 alleles and the fewest for HLA-C alleles. A cluster of highly shared sequence variants was judged likely to be a technical artifact of the sequencing pipeline. In an earlier analysis of several hundred of the donors, most TCR beta V segments were observed in productive rearrangements about 90% or about 30% of the time, broadly matching IMGT annotations. The cohort was sequenced for TCR beta chains only, and without alpha or paired-chain data the features that could be detected were limited. A few of the identified cytomegalovirus-associated TCR beta chains were confirmed in vitro to be specific for cytomegalovirus antigens. According to a later genetic analysis, donors in an Asian-associated ancestry cluster had fewer N-insertions in productive TCRs than the approximately 700-donor mean. At a false discovery rate of 0.05, a later analysis linked some 17,000 TCR beta sequences to specific HLA alleles. Correlated functional status among segregating V segments might be attributable to linkage disequilibrium, but an unknown experimental factor could not be ruled out. It was suggested by the authors that the approach could potentially be generalized to other disease states and immunological phenotypes. Across donors, most TCR sequences were observed very rarely, whereas some public TCRs were present in many individuals. In both the original and validation cohorts, the classifier was reported to diagnose cytomegalovirus status with high specificity and sensitivity. Immune exposure information for the cohort was limited to CMV serostatus. Strong co-occurrence of HLA alleles, especially DR and DQ, made assigning TCR associations to individual alleles difficult. A later analysis reported that several top co-occurrence clusters appeared linked to parvovirus B19, influenza, CMV and Epstein-Barr virus.

A single count supports this clone. Its specific antigen is unknown. No base quality values were provided; no much bigger clone lies one nucleotide off. Unmatched junction bases come to 4, with V trimmed by 3 bases and J by 3 bases. The CDR3 sequence holds 15 residues, the cysteine and phenylalanine included. The CDR3 DNA has 45 bases and is translated from base 1. Via the germline V gene (reference sequence), CDR1 is WNHNN and CDR2 SYGVQD. The source is a man aged 45 to 65 in good health and CMV-seronegative. The sequence links TRBV10-1 to TRBJ2-1; 8 bases in the junction line up with TRBD1. Sequencing was performed on PBMCs. The CDR3 region: CASSDVQGGYNEQFF. The DNA sequence is given as TGCGCCAGCAGTGATGTACAGGGGGGCTACAATGAGCAGTTCTTC.